The following is a T cell receptor beta chain sequence with its context. Its antigen remains unknown. It was across several immunoSEQ plates that each subset's genomic DNA was evenly split. Sequencing was performed with immunoSEQ multiplex PCR; in TCRdb, only in-frame clones are kept and a portion is missing. The table has some 360,000 clones, 73% seen once; the top ten hold about 10%. This sample was taken from a study of shared clonotypes between healthy human individuals. The study's findings and limits: A few donors shared approximately 5% of their naive CD4 clonotypes. The donor pool, a small one, limited the genetic and exposure-history diversity represented.

In germline, CDR1 is SEHNR, CDR2 FQNEAQ (reference sequence). The ends lost 5 bases at V and 2 bases at J; junction bases unmatched: 12. The CDR3 has 18 amino acids. This TCR was sampled from a man younger than 40 in good health. The chain employs TRBV7-9 and TRBJ2-5, with 12 bases matching TRBD2. Sample: memory CD4+ T cells sorted from blood. The subset denotes: CD45RA-negative fraction. The CDR3 sequence is CASSADPGLAGIQETQYF. The CDR3 DNA follows: TGTGCCAGCAGCGCGGACCCGGGACTAGCGGGTATACAAGAGACCCAGTACTTC.